The rows below give T cell receptor beta chains drawn from one sample of a study of CD4+ T cells in melanoma. The data were produced by immunoSEQ multiplex PCR, yet TCRdb's version contains in-frame clones alone and is incomplete. Counted here are around 100,000 clones, 92% occurring once; the ten biggest clones make up 2.5% to 3.5%. Sequencing used peripheral blood. These receptors all stem from a human donor with melanoma. CDR3s include the opening cysteine and the closing phenylalanine or tryptophan. D genes are given only for firm matches.

TRBD1	TRBV28	TRBJ1-2	TGTGCCAGCAGTTTAGGGACAGGGGGCGGCTATGGCTACACCTTC	CASSLGTGGGYGYTF
.	TRBV7-2	TRBJ2-5	TGTGCCAGCAGCTTAGTAGCGGAAGAGACCCAGTACTTC	CASSLVAEETQYF
.	TRBV28	TRBJ2-2	TGTGCCAGCAGGGAGGGGGGGGGACTTCCCACCGGGGAGCTGTTTTTT	CASREGGGLPTGELFF
.	TRBV2	TRBJ1-1	TGTGCCAGCAGTAAGGCAAATGAAGAAGCTTTCTTT	CASSKANEEAFF
TRBD2	TRBV27	TRBJ2-7	TGTGCCAGCAGTCCTGATAGCGGGGGGACCTACGAGCAGTACTTC	CASSPDSGGTYEQYF
.	TRBV5-1	TRBJ2-2	TGCGCCAGCAGCGACCCCGGGACCCCGAACACCGGGGAGCTGTTTTTT	CASSDPGTPNTGELFF
.	TRBV27	TRBJ1-5	TGTGCCAGCAGTTTATGGTGGGGGGCTGAGCAGCCCCAGCATTTT	CASSLWWGAEQPQHF
.	TRBV25-1	TRBJ2-7	TGTGCCAGCGGCCCCCGGGGAATGGACGAGCAGTACTTC	CASGPRGMDEQYF
.	TRBV28	TRBJ2-4	TGTGCCAAATCGGGGAACCCCACCAAAAACATTCAGTACTTC	CAKSGNPTKNIQYF
.	TRBV27	TRBJ1-5	TGTGCCAGCAGTCTCCTACCCCCGGGCGGAAACAACGGAAATCAGCCCCAGCATTTT	CASSLLPPGGNNGNQPQHF
.	TRBV4-3	TRBJ2-7	TGCGCCAGCAGCCAAGAAAAGAATTCCTACGAGCAGTACTTC	CASSQEKNSYEQYF
.	TRBV29-1	TRBJ1-3	TGCAGCGTTGATAAGGGGAGAGGAGGAAACACCATATATTTT	CSVDKGRGGNTIYF
.	TRBV2	TRBJ1-5	TGTGCCAGCAGCGTAGGGAGGAGCAATCAGCCCCAGCATTTT	CASSVGRSNQPQHF
.	TRBV6-5	TRBJ1-5	TGTGCCAGCAGGATAGCGGGCAATCAGCCCCAGCATTTT	CASRIAGNQPQHF
.	TRBV4-2	TRBJ1-5	TGTGCCAGCAGCCCAGCGGGCCCGGGAGGTCAGCCCCAGCATTTT	CASSPAGPGGQPQHF
.	TRBV19	TRBJ1-1	TGTGCCAGTACCGACAGCCTGAACACTGAAGCTTTCTTT	CASTDSLNTEAFF